This TCR beta chain was sequenced in a study of blood T cells in healthy people across ages. This CDR3 is 15 amino acids long. The germline CDR1 and CDR2 sequences are LNHNV and YYDKDF (reference sequence). Trimming cost V 1 base and J 4 bases, with 11 bases left between them. A second PCR, run for about 6 to 12 cycles, used a sample-barcoded 5' primer plus a J-beta primer mix. Researchers report that a template-switch adaptor with 12 random nucleotides tagged each cDNA molecule. A single record per CDR3 protein comes from TCRdb applying MiXCR to the 5' RACE reads. The sample carries just over 800,000 distinct CDR3 sequences, 62% recorded once. This clonotype was seen ten or more times.

Sequenced material: blood. The receptor's source is a man aged 30-40 years in good health. This sequence joins TRBV15 and TRBJ2-1; possibly TRBD2 for D (5 bases). The DNA of the CDR3 is TGTGCCACCAGCAGAGCGGTGGGGAGTTACAATGAGCAGTTCTTC. Its translation is CATSRAVGSYNEQFF.